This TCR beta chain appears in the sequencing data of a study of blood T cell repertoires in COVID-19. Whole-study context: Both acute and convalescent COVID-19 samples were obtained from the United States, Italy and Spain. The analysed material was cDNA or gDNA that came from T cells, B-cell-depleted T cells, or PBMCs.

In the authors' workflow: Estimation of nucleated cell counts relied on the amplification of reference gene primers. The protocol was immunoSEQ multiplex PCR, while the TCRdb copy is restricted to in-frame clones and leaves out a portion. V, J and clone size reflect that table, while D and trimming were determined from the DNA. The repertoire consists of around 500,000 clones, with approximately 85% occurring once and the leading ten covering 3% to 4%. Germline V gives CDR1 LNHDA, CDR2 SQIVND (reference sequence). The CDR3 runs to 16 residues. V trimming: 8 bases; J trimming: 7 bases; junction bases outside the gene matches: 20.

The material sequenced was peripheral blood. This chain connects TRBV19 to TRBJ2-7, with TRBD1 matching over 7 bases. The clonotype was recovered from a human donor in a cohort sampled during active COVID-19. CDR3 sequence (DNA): TGTGCCAGTGTTGCAGGGGGTGTAGCCGGAGCAGGAGAGCAGTACTTC. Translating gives CASVAGGVAGAGEQYF.